The 21 T cell receptor beta chains presented below share a single source sample, sequenced in a study of vaccination effects on CD4 cells after COVID-19. Which antigens these TCRs recognize remains unknown. Under the ViraFEST assay, PBMC were stimulated with viral peptide pools so that antigen-specific CD4+ T cells expanded. Sequencing was performed afterwards. A 10-day culture period preceded the isolation of CD4+ T cells. The participants, recipients of two vaccine doses, got either BNT162b2 or mRNA-1273. Profiled with immunoSEQ multiplex PCR; TCRdb holds only in-frame clones, not every one. Of about 59,000 clones in the sample, around 78% are singletons; the top ten hold 2%. Material: CD4+ T cells from PBMCs cultured with HCoV-OC43 spike peptides, obtained after COVID-19 vaccination. The subset was: HCoV-OC43 spike overlapping peptide pool stimulation. The receptors derive from a human donor who received a COVID-19 vaccine.

This clone was seen only once. The J gene is TRBJ1-1, the V gene TRBV27, with TRBD1 as a possible D gene (6 bases). The CDR3 loop spans 16 amino acids. Trimming removed 5 bases from V and 1 base from J, with 17 bases in between. Germline V gene data show CDR1 as MNHEY and CDR2 as SMNVEV (reference sequence). CDR3 DNA sequence: TGTGCCAGCAGTGGGGGCAGGGGCGAGAAGAACACTGAAGCTTTCTTT. It specifies CASSGGRGEKNTEAFF.

The J gene is TRBJ2-7, the V gene TRBV5-1; D perhaps matches TRBD1 (5 bases). Trimming pared 0 bases from V and 5 bases from J, leaving 9 bases between. The CDR3 runs to 13 residues. Germline V gene sequence: CDR1 SGHRS, CDR2 YFSETQ. The DNA for the CDR3 is TGCGCCAGCAGCTTGGGAGCAGGGAACGAGCAGTACGTC. This codes for CASSLGAGNEQYV.

The chain is built from TRBV5-6 and TRBJ2-5, with 10 nucleotides matching TRBD2. Germline V gives CDR1 SGHDT, CDR2 YYEEEE. With V trimmed by 4 bases and J by 5 bases, 2 bases remained unmatched. The CDR3 has 13 residues. CDR3 loop: CASSPGLAETQYF. CDR3 nucleotides: TGTGCCAGCAGCCCGGGACTAGCGGAGACCCAGTACTTC.

The chain couples TRBV6-5 to TRBJ2-5; 10 nucleotides agree with TRBD2. V gave up 6 bases and J gave up 1 base; unmatched junction bases: 5. CDR3 size: 15 residues. Germline CDR1 MNHEY, CDR2 SVGAGI. CDR3 bases: TGTGCCAGCAGGAAAAGGACTAGCGGCCAAGAGACCCAGTACTTC. Translating gives CASRKRTSGQETQYF.

The rearrangement links TRBV24-1 to TRBJ2-5, with 9 bases that match TRBD1. Unmatched junction bases numbered 6, after V lost 3 bases and J lost 5 bases. CDR3 length: 15 amino acids. CDR1 KGHDR and CDR2 SFDVKD come from the germline V gene. DNA of the CDR3: TGTGCCACCAGTGATCCGGGACAGGGCGGTGAGACCCAGTACTTC. It specifies CATSDPGQGGETQYF.

The V and J genes are TRBV5-6 and TRBJ2-7, with TRBD1 identical over 8 bases. The CDR3 contains 16 residues. With V trimmed by 5 bases and J by 0 bases, 10 bases remained unmatched. CDR1 and CDR2 (germline): SGHDT, YYEEEE. The CDR3: CASSPQGANNSYEQYV. Here the CDR3 DNA reads TGTGCCAGCAGTCCTCAGGGGGCTAACAACTCCTACGAGCAGTACGTC.

J is TRBJ1-2 and V is TRBV24-1, with D perhaps TRBD1 (5 bases). The length of the CDR3 is 12 residues. The germline gives CDR1 KGHDR, CDR2 SFDVKD. V lost 4 bases, J lost 3 bases, and 5 bases lay in between. CDR3 DNA sequence: TGTGCCACCAGTGAAGGGGACTATGGCTACACCTTC. Translating it yields CATSEGDYGYTF.

V and J are TRBV7-3 and TRBJ2-3; 9 bases are a match to TRBD2. Per germline, CDR1 SGHTA and CDR2 FQGTGA. This CDR3 is built from 18 residues. The junction had 10 bases not matched to a gene; V was cut back by 0 bases and J by 3 bases. CDR3 region: CASSLTQIAGGSTDTQYF. In DNA form, the CDR3 reads TGTGCCAGCAGCTTAACTCAAATTGCGGGGGGGAGTACAGATACGCAGTATTTT.

The rearrangement uses TRBV5-1 and TRBJ2-2; TRBD2 aligns across 7 bases. With V trimmed by 4 bases and J by 0 bases, 6 bases remained unmatched. The CDR3 is 16 amino acids. The germline V gene has CDR1 SGHRS and CDR2 YFSETQ. The CDR3 DNA follows: TGCGCCAGCAGCCCTAGGACTAGTTCGAACACCGGGGAGCTGTTTTTT. Encoded protein: CASSPRTSSNTGELFF.

This clone was recorded once. This chain joins TRBV27 and TRBJ2-2; D possibly corresponds to TRBD1 (7 bases). The CDR3 has 15 residues. Trimming removed 2 bases from V and 9 bases from J, with 16 bases in between. CDR1 MNHEY and CDR2 SMNVEV come from the germline V gene (reference sequence). In DNA form, the CDR3 reads TGTGCCAGCAGTTTAATATCAGGGGGGCGCCGGGAGCTGTTTTTT. The encoded protein is CASSLISGGRRELFF.

V and J are TRBV28 and TRBJ1-5; D is undetermined. Germline V gene lookup returns CDR1 MDHEN and CDR2 SYDVKM. The V gene lost 5 bases and the J gene lost 3 bases, with 11 bases spanning the gap. This CDR3 spans 14 amino acids. For the CDR3, the DNA is TGTGCCAGCAGTGCCGGGAGCCCCAATCAGCCCCAGCATTTT. Its translation: CASSAGSPNQPQHF.

The rearrangement links TRBV29-1 to TRBJ1-3; D not resolved. The length of the CDR3 is 13 residues. Germline V gene data show CDR1 as SQVTM and CDR2 as ANQGSEA. V lost 1 base to trimming and J lost 2 bases, with 6 bases between them. CDR3 nucleotide sequence: TGCAGCGTTGAAGTATCCGCTGGAAACACCATATATTTT. It yields the protein CSVEVSAGNTIYF.

This chain connects TRBV2 to TRBJ2-1; 11 positions agree with TRBD2. From germline, CDR1 is SNHLY and CDR2 FYNNEI. V lost 6 bases and J lost 2; bases outside the gene matches: 6. CDR3 size: 16 residues. Written as DNA, the CDR3 is TGTGCCAGCAGGAAGGGACTAGCGGAGGCCTACAATGAGCAGTTCTTC. This codes for CASRKGLAEAYNEQFF.

This chain connects TRBV21-1 to TRBJ1-1. TRBV21-1 is labeled a pseudogene. This CDR3 spans 15 amino acids. The chain's CDR3 is CASSTSGTFNTEAFF. In DNA, the CDR3 is TGTGCCAGCAGCACATCCGGGACGTTCAACACTGAAGCTTTCTTT.

V and J are TRBV28 and TRBJ2-7; 10 positions match TRBD1. The junction had 4 bases not matched to a gene; V was cut back by 3 bases and J by 5 bases. The V gene's germline CDR1 is MDHEN and CDR2 SYDVKM. The CDR3 covers 14 residues. CDR3: CASSLDRGYDEQYV. The CDR3 DNA is TGTGCCAGCAGTTTGGACAGGGGGTACGACGAGCAGTACGTC.

The rearrangement links TRBV9 to TRBJ2-1; 11 nucleotides align to TRBD2. This CDR3 has 16 residues. After removal of 3 bases from V and 3 bases from J, the junction contained 5 bases not matched to a gene. In germline, CDR1 is SGDLS, CDR2 YYNGEE. The CDR3: CASSASSGGLYNEQFF. The CDR3 nucleotides are TGTGCCAGCAGCGCCTCTAGCGGGGGGCTCTACAATGAGCAGTTCTTC.

The chain combines TRBV24-1 with TRBJ1-5, with a tentative D call TRBD1 (6 bases). Per the germline V gene, CDR1 is KGHDR and CDR2 is SFDVKD. Between the trimmed V and J ends, which lost 2 bases and 4 bases, there was a span of 11 bases. The CDR3 consists of 15 residues. DNA for the CDR3: TGTGCCACCAGTGATTCAGGGGCCGGGAATCAGCCCCAGCATTTT. Amino acid sequence: CATSDSGAGNQPQHF.

The rearrangement joins TRBV7-8 to TRBJ1-4, with D tentatively TRBD1 (5 bases). This CDR3 contains 15 residues. In germline, CDR1 is SGHVS, CDR2 FQNEAQ. V lost 3 bases and J lost 5, with 13 bases in between. Here the CDR3 reads CASSLDQGRNEKLFF. As DNA, the CDR3 is TGTGCCAGCAGCTTGGACCAGGGCCGAAATGAAAAACTGTTTTTT.

V is TRBV10-2 and J is TRBJ1-1, with TRBD1 identical over 7 bases. The V and J ends lost 8 bases and 3 bases, in that order; junction bases with no gene match: 6. This CDR3 is 13 amino acids long. Germline values: CDR1 WSHSY, CDR2 SAAADI. CDR3 amino acids: CASRGDRYTEAFF. DNA of the CDR3: TGCGCCAGCCGTGGGGACAGATACACTGAAGCTTTCTTT.

The rearrangement links TRBV2 to TRBJ1-1, with D possibly matching TRBD1 (5 bases). Germline CDR1 and CDR2: SNHLY and FYNNEI. This CDR3 spans 14 amino acids. With 8 bases removed from V and 4 bases from J, the gap between germline ends came to 17 bases. The CDR3 DNA reads TGTGCCAGCTGCTATTGGGGGTCGTCCACTGAAGCTTTCTTT. Its translation is CASCYWGSSTEAFF.

This chain joins TRBV6-6 and TRBJ2-7; 11 nucleotides agree with TRBD1. CDR1 and CDR2 (germline): MNHNY, SVGAGI (reference sequence). Germline trimming cut 5 bases from V and 5 bases from J; bases unmatched to any gene: 8. This CDR3 has 15 amino acids. Here the CDR3 DNA reads TGTGCCAGCAGTCCCGGGACAGGGGGAATTGACGAGCAGTACGTC. Its protein is CASSPGTGGIDEQYV.